The present entry profiles one TCR beta chain with its context. Its antigen is not known. TCRdb recomputed calls from the RT-PCR reads with MiXCR, one row per CDR3 protein. Seen here are about 650,000 distinct CDR3 sequences, roughly 14% observed once, and the top ten hold under 14%. This CDR3 has 17 amino acids. The V and J ends lost 1 base and 2 bases respectively, with 18 bases between them. Germline CDR1 and CDR2: ENHRY and SYGVKD. The sample originates from a study of response to subunit inactivated influenza vaccine. The study's findings and limits: Authors suggested each seasonal flu vaccination may recruit only limited numbers of new T cells.

The clonotype was recovered from a man aged 45 to 65 who received an inactivated influenza vaccine. The material sequenced was PBMCs from blood, taken 12 days after vaccination. V gene TRBV10-3 combines with J gene TRBJ2-7; D may correspond to TRBD1 or TRBD2 (5 bases each). The CDR3 nucleotides are TGTGCCATCAGTGAGTTGAGGGGAGCAGGACGGCCCTACGAGCAGTACTTC. Its translation is CAISELRGAGRPYEQYF.